Each of the 5 T cell receptor beta chains below was sequenced from the same sample in a study of early T cells in non-severe SARS-CoV-2 infection. TCRdb fed the 5' RACE reads into MiXCR, producing one record per CDR3 protein. The table lists around 75,000 distinct CDR3 sequences, under 9.5% of them singletons. Material: whole blood. Receptors were obtained from an adult who was a healthcare worker with PCR-confirmed SARS-CoV-2 infection or an uninfected control (not recorded which).

The chain joins TRBV5-1 to TRBJ2-7; tentative D call: TRBD2 (6 bases). The germline V gene encodes CDR1 SGHRS and CDR2 YFSETQ. V was trimmed by 2 bases and J by 9 bases, leaving 24 bases between them. The CDR3 sequence is 16 residues long. CDR3 amino acids: CASSFNRGPPVGGQYF. DNA for the CDR3: TGCGCCAGCAGCTTTAATAGGGGCCCACCGGTCGGGGGGCAGTACTTC.

The V call is TRBV4-3, the J call TRBJ2-7, with 9 bases lining up with TRBD2. This CDR3 is built from 15 residues. V gave up 0 bases and J gave up 12 bases; unmatched junction bases: 12. Germline CDR1 reads LGHNA; CDR2 reads YSLEER. The CDR3 protein is CASSQDLAGAEGPYF. In DNA form, the CDR3 reads TGCGCCAGCAGCCAAGATTTAGCGGGAGCAGAAGGGCCGTACTTC.

This clonotype came up once. The chain uses TRBV27 and TRBJ2-7; 11 bases are shared with TRBD2. This CDR3 is 14 amino acids long. With V trimmed by 6 bases and J by 3 bases, 4 bases remained unmatched. Germline assignment: CDR1 MNHEY and CDR2 SMNVEV (reference sequence). CDR3 in amino acids: CASRQLAGVYEQYF. For the CDR3, the DNA is TGTGCCAGCAGGCAACTAGCGGGGGTCTACGAGCAGTACTTC.

In this sample, this clonotype turned up many times. This chain joins TRBV7-2 and TRBJ2-7; D is unresolved. The V end was cut by 1 base, the J end by 5 bases, with 12 bases between. Germline CDR1 and CDR2: SGHTA and FQGNSA. This CDR3 spans 14 amino acids. The DNA for the CDR3 is TGTGCCAGCAGCTTAGTAGGGAATGATGACGAGCAGTACTTC. It translates to CASSLVGNDDEQYF.

There are many counts of this clonotype. The chain has TRBV20-1 and TRBJ1-1, with D possibly TRBD1 on 5 matching bases. V lost 0 bases and J 1 base, leaving 12 bases between the germline ends. From germline, CDR1 is DFQATT and CDR2 SNEGSKA (reference sequence). The CDR3 spans 15 residues. The CDR3 spells CSARDPGRTNTEAFF. For the CDR3, the DNA is TGCAGTGCTAGAGACCCGGGACGGACGAACACTGAAGCTTTCTTT.